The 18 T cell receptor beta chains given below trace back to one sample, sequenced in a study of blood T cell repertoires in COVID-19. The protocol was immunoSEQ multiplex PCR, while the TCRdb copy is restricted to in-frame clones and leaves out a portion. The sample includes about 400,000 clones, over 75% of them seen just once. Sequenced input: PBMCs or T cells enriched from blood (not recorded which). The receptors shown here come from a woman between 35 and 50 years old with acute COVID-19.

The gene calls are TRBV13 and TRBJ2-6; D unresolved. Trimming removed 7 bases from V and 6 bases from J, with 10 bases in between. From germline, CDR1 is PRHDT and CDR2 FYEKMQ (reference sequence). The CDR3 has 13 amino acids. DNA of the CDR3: TGTGCCAGCAACTCAAAAGAGGCCAACGTCCTGACTTTC. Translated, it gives CASNSKEANVLTF. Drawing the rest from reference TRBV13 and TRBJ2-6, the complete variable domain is AAGVIQSPRHLIKEKRETATLKCYPIPRHDTVYWYQQGPGQDPQFLISFYEKMQSDKGSIPDRFSAQQFSDYHSELNMSSLELGDSALYFCASNSKEANVLTFGAGSRLTVL.

CDR3 nucleotides: TGTGCCATCAGTGGTACAGGGGAGGCTGAAGCTTTCTTT. Its translation is CAISGTGEAEAFF. The chain uses TRBV10-3 and TRBJ1-1, with 7 bases matching TRBD1. The J segment lost 6 bases and the V segment lost 4 bases, leaving 5 bases of the junction unmatched. CDR1 is ENHRY, CDR2 SYGVKD, per germline. This CDR3 contains 13 residues.

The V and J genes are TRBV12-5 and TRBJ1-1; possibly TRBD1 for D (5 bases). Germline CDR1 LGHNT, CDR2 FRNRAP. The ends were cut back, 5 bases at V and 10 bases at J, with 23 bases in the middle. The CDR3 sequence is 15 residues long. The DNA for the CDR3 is TGTGCTAGTGGTCCACCCGGGGGTGGAGGGCTGGGAGCTTTCTTT. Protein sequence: CASGPPGGGGLGAFF.

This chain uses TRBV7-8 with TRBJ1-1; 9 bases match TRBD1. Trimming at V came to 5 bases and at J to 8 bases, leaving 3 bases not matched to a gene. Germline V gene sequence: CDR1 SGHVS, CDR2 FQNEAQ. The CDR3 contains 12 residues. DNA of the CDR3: TGTGCCAGCAGCGCGGGACAGGGAGAAGCTTTCTTT. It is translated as CASSAGQGEAFF. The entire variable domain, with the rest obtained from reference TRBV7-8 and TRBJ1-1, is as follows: GAGVSQSPRYKVAKRGQDVALRCDPISGHVSLFWYQQALGQGPEFLTYFQNEAQLDKSGLPSDRFFAERPEGSVSTLKIQRTQQEDSAVYLCASSAGQGEAFFGQGTRLTVV.

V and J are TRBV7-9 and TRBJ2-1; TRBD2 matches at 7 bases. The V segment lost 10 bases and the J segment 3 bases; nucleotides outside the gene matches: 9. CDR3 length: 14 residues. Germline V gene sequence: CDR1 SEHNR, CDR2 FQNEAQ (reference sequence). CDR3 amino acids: CATSGGTYYNEQFF. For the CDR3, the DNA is TGTGCCACTTCCGGGGGGACCTACTACAATGAGCAGTTCTTC. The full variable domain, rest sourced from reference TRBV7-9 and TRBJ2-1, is DTGVSQNPRHKITKRGQNVTFRCDPISEHNRLYWYRQTLGQGPEFLTYFQNEAQLEKSRLLSDRFSAERPKGSFSTLEIQRTEQGDSAMYLCATSGGTYYNEQFFGPGTRLTVL.

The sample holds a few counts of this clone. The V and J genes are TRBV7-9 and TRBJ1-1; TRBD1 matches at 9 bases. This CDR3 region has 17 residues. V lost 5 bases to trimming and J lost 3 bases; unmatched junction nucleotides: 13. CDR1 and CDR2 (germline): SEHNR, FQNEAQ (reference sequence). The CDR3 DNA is TGTGCCAGCAGCCTCACACCCCGGGACAGGGTTTACACTGAAGCTTTCTTT. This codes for CASSLTPRDRVYTEAFF.

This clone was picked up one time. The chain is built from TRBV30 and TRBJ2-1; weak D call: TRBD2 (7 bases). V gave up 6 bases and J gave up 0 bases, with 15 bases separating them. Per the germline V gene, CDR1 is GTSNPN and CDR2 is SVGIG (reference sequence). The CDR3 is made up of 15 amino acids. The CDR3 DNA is TGTGCCTGTATGAGGGGGGGTAGCTCCTACAATGAGCAGTTCTTC. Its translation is CACMRGGSSYNEQFF.

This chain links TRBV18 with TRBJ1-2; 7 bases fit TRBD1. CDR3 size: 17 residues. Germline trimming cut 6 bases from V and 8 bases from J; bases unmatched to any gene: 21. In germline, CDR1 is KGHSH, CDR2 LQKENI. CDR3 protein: CASSPMRGPTAGRGYTF. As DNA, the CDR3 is TGTGCCAGCTCCCCCATGAGGGGGCCGACGGCGGGGAGAGGCTACACCTTC.

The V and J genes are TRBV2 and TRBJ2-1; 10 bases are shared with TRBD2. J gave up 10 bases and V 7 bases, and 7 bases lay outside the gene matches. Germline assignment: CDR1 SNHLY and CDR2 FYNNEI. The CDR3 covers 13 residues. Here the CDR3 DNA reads TGTGCCAGCAAACTAGCGGGGCTTGGGGAGCAGTTCTTC. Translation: CASKLAGLGEQFF. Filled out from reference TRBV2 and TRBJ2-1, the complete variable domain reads EPEVTQTPSHQVTQMGQEVILRCVPISNHLYFYWYRQILGQKVEFLVSFYNNEISEKSEIFDDQFSVERPDGSNFTLKIRSTKLEDSAMYFCASKLAGLGEQFFGPGTRLTVL.

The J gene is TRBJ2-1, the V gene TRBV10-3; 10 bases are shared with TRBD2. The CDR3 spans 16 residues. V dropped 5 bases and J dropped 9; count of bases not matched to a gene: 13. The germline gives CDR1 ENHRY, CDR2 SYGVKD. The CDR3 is CAISPLLAGDYSEQFF. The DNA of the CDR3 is TGTGCCATCAGTCCACTTCTAGCGGGGGATTATAGTGAGCAGTTCTTC.

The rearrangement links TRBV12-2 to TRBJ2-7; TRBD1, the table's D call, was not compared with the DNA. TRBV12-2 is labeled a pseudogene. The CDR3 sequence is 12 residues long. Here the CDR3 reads CASRSGHLGQYF. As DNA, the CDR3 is TGTGCAAGTCGCTCGGGACATTTGGGGCAGTACTTC.

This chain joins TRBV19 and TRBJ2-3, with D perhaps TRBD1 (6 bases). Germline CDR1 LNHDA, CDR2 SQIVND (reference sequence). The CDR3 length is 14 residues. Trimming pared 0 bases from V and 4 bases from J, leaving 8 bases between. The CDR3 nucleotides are TGTGCCAGTAGTATAGACCAGGGGTCAGATACGCAGTATTTT. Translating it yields CASSIDQGSDTQYF.

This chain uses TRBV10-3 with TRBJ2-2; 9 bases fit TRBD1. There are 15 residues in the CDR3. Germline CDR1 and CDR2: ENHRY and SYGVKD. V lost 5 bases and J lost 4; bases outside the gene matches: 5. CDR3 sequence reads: CAISSGTGPTGELFF. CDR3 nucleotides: TGTGCCATCAGTTCCGGGACAGGGCCCACCGGGGAGCTGTTTTTT.

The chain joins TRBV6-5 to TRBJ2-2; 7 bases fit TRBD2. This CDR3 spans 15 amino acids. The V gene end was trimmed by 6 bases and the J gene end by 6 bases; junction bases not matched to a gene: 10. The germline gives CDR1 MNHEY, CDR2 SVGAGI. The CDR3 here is CASSPGIAGSGELFF. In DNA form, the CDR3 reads TGTGCCAGCAGCCCCGGGATAGCGGGCTCCGGGGAGCTGTTTTTT.

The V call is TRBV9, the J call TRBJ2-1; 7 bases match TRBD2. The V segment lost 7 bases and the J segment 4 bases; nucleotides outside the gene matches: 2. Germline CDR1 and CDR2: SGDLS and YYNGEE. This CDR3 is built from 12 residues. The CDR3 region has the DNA TGTGCCAGCGGGGGGGATTACAATGAGCAGTTCTTC. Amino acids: CASGGDYNEQFF.

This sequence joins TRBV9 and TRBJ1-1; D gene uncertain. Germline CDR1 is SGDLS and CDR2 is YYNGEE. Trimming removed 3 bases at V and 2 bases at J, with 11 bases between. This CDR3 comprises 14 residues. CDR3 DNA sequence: TGTGCCAGCAGCGGGGCCGGGGTTAACACTGAAGCTTTCTTT. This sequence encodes CASSGAGVNTEAFF.

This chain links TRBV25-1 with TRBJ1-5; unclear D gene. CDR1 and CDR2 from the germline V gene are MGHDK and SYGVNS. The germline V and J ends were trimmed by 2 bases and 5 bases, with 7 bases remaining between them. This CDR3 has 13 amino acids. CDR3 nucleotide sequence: TGTGCCAGCAGTGAAACCTCGGATCAGCCCCAGCATTTT. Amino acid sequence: CASSETSDQPQHF.

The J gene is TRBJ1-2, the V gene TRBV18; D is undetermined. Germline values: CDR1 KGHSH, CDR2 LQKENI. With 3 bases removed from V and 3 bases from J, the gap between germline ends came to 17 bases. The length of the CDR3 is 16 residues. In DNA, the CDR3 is TGTGCCAGCTCACCGCGGACGACGGACTCCCACTATGGCTACACCTTC. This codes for CASSPRTTDSHYGYTF.